A single T cell receptor (beta chain) is shown here with its context. Its target antigen remains unknown. The input lacks base qualities; no much larger clone sits a single base away. From cysteine to phenylalanine, the CDR3 is 15 amino acids long. The kept DNA is CDR3 alone, 45 bases in frame from the first base. Sequences LNHDA (CDR1) and SQIVND (CDR2) are obtained from the germline V gene (reference sequence). V drops 5 bases and J drops 1 base, leaving 14 bases in between. These data belong to a study of blood T cell repertoires in COVID-19 (dated by TCRdb to 2018 to 2021). Background on the whole study: Samples from collaborators originated in the United States, Italy and Spain and spanned both the acute and convalescent phases of COVID-19. The sample metadata nearly always contained a de-identified subject ID, COVID-19 status, age in years and sex. Where available, HLA class I and class II types were obtained from metadata supplied by the sample provider rather than from assay-based typing. The dataset comprised deeply sampled blood TCRbeta repertoires from subjects exposed to, actively infected with, or recovered from COVID-19. The prospective study material was composed of cDNA or gDNA derived from T cells, B-cell-depleted T cells, or PBMCs. A freely available public database, intended as a resource for researchers studying the immune response to SARS-CoV-2, is where the repertoires were released. Samples came from the ongoing ImmuneRACE study (first 160 participants) plus 1,254 subjects from 6 global collaborators.

Results and caveats for the whole study, not just this receptor: Clinical and demographic metadata were provided uncurated, with the amount varying by source and participant.

In Seattle, one collaborating source enrolled patients while the infection was active and tracked those patients longitudinally over the course of disease. Whole blood was collected in K2EDTA tubes by collaborating institutions according to the institutions' own protocols. For TCRbeta analysis, collaborator samples were shipped as frozen whole blood, as isolated PBMCs, or as DNA extracted from either sample type. TCRbeta CDR3 regions were amplified from genomic DNA using the immunoSEQ Assay, a bias-controlled multiplex PCR. Regarding the original processing steps: Nucleated cell counts per sample were estimated from amplification of reference gene primers within the assay. Sequence reads were collapsed and filtered to measure the absolute abundance of every unique TCRbeta CDR3 rearrangement. For each sample, productive Simpson clonality was calculated as the square root of Simpson's diversity index over productive rearrangements. TCRdb obtained this table from immuneACCESS and retained in-frame rearrangements with V and J assigned. These tables miss some clones; where compared with another copy, unresolved V genes account for less than half of the shortfall, and the remainder is unexplained. V, J and clone size are taken as reported in that table, and D and trimming were inferred from the DNA itself. The sample includes under 200,000 clones, with 80% to 90% observed a single time. The top ten clonotypes cover more than 12% of the sample.

Rearrangement joined TRBV19 to TRBJ1-1; the D gene is unclear. Sequenced: peripheral blood. The TCR sequence derives from a woman in her sixties or seventies with COVID-19, enrolled during active disease. The sequenced DNA is TGTGCCAGTAGTCCTCTCGGGAGTTCGAACACTGAAGCTTTCTTT. It codes for CASSPLGSSNTEAFF.